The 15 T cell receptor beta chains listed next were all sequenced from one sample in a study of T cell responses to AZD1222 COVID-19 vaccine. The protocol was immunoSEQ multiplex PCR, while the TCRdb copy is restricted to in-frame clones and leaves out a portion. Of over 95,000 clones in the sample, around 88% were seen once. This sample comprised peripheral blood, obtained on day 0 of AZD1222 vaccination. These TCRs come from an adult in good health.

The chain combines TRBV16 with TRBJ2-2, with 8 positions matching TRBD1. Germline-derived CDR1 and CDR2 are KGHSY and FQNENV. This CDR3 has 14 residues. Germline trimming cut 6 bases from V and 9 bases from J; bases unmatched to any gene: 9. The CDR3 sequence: CASSPADRGWELFF. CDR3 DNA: TGTGCCAGCAGTCCGGCCGACAGGGGATGGGAGCTGTTTTTT.

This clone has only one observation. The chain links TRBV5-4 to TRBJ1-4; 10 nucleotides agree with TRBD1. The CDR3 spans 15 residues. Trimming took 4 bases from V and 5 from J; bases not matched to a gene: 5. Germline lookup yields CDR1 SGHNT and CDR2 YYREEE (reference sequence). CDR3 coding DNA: TGTGCCAGCAGCCATGGACAGGGGGAAAATGAAAAACTGTTTTTT. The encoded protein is CASSHGQGENEKLFF.

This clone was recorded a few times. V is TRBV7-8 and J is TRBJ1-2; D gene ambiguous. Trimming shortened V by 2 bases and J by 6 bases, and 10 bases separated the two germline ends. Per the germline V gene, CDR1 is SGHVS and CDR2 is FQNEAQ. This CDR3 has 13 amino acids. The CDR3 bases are TGTGCCAGCAGCTTACCGGACGGAGATGGCTACACCTTC. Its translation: CASSLPDGDGYTF. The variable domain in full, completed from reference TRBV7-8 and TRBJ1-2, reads GAGVSQSPRYKVAKRGQDVALRCDPISGHVSLFWYQQALGQGPEFLTYFQNEAQLDKSGLPSDRFFAERPEGSVSTLKIQRTQQEDSAVYLCASSLPDGDGYTFGSGTRLTVV.

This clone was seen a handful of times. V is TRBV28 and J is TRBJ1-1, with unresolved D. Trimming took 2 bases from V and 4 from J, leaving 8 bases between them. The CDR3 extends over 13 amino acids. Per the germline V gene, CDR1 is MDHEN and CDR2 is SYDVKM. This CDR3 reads CASSLRQPTEAFF. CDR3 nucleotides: TGTGCCAGCAGTTTAAGGCAGCCCACTGAAGCTTTCTTT.

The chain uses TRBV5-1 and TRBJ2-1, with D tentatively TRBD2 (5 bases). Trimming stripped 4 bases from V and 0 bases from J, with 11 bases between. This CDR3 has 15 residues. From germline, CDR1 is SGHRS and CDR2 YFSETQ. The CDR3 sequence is CASSLSGSSYNEQFF. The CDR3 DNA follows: TGCGCCAGCAGCCTGTCGGGGAGCTCCTACAATGAGCAGTTCTTC.

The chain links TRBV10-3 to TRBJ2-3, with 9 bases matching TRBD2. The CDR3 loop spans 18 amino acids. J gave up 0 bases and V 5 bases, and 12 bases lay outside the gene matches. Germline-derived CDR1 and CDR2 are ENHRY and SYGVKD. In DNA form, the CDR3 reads TGTGCCATCAGTCCCCAGCGGGGGGCCAATCCTAGCACAGATACGCAGTATTTT. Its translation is CAISPQRGANPSTDTQYF.

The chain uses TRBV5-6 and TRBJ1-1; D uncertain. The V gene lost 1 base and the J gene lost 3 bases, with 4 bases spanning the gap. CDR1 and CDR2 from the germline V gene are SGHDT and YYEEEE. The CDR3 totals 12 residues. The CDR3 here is CASSLLDTEAFF. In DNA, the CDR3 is TGTGCCAGCAGCTTGCTAGACACTGAAGCTTTCTTT.

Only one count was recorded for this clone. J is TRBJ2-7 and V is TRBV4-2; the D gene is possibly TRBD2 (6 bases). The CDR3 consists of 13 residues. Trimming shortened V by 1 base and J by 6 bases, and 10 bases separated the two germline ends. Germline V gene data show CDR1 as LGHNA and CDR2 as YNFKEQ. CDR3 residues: CASSQVAVPEQYF. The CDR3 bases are TGTGCCAGCAGCCAAGTAGCGGTTCCCGAGCAGTACTTC.

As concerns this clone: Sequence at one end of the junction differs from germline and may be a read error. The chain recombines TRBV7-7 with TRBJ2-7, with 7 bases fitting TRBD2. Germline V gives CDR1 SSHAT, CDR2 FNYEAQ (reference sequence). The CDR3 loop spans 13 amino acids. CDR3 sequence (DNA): TGTGCTAGCAGCTTAGGGCTAGCGGACGAGCAGTACTTC. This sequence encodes CASSLGLADEQYF.

The CDR3 DNA sequence: TGTGCCAGTAGCCTAGAACAGGGTAATGAAAAACTGTTTTTT. Translated, it gives CASSLEQGNEKLFF. This chain joins TRBV19 and TRBJ1-4; D is possibly TRBD1 (6 bases). CDR3 length: 14 residues. Germline V gene lookup returns CDR1 LNHDA and CDR2 SQIVND (reference sequence). V lost 6 bases to trimming and J lost 4 bases, with 12 bases between them.

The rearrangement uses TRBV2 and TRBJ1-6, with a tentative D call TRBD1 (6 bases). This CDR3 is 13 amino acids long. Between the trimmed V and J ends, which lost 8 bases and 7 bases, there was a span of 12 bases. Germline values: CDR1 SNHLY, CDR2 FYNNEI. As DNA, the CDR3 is TGTGCCAGCCGGGACACAACGAATTCACCCCTCCACTTT. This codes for CASRDTTNSPLHF. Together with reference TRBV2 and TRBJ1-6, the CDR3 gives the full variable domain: EPEVTQTPSHQVTQMGQEVILRCVPISNHLYFYWYRQILGQKVEFLVSFYNNEISEKSEIFDDQFSVERPDGSNFTLKIRSTKLEDSAMYFCASRDTTNSPLHFGNGTRLTVT.

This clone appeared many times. DNA of the CDR3: TGCGCCAGCAGCCCTGGGACTTTAAACACCGGGGAGCTGTTTTTT. Translated: CASSPGTLNTGELFF. The chain recombines TRBV5-1 with TRBJ2-2, with D maybe TRBD2 (6 bases). This CDR3 region has 15 residues. Trimming stripped 4 bases from V and 2 bases from J, with 12 bases between. Germline V gene data show CDR1 as SGHRS and CDR2 as YFSETQ.

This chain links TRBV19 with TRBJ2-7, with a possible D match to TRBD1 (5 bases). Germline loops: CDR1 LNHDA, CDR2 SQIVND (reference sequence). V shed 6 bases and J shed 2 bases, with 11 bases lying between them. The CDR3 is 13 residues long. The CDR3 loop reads CASRRRATYEQYF. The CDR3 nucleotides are TGTGCCAGTAGGCGCAGGGCGACCTACGAGCAGTACTTC.

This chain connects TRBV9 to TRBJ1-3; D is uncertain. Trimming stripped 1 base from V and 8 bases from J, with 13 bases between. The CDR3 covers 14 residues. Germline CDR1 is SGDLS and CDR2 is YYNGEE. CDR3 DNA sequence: TGTGCCAGCAGCGTACGAGGTTCGGCCGACACCATATATTTT. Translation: CASSVRGSADTIYF.

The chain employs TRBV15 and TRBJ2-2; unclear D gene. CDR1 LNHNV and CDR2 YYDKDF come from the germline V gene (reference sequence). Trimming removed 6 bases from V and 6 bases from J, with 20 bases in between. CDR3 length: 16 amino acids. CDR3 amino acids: CATRSGPLRTPGELFF. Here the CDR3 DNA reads TGTGCCACCAGATCCGGCCCCCTCCGGACCCCCGGGGAGCTGTTTTTT.